These 16 T cell receptor beta chains were sequenced from one sample in a study of T cells in localized non-small cell lung cancer. Using immunoSEQ multiplex PCR, the repertoire was profiled, and TCRdb retains in-frame clones only, with some absent. The data contain more than 15,000 clones, 89% of them seen just once; the ten biggest clones take up roughly 9%. Material: peripheral blood, obtained before any cancer treatment. Receptors originate from a man aged 35 to 69 with stage I lung adenocarcinoma.

J is TRBJ2-7 and V is TRBV6-1; 11 bases map to TRBD2. This CDR3 is 14 amino acids long. The trim removed 5 bases at V and 2 bases at J, leaving 2 bases unmatched. The germline CDR1 and CDR2 sequences are MNHNS and SASEGT. The CDR3 DNA is TGTGCCAGCAGTAGACTAGCGGGAACCTACGAGCAGTACTTC. It codes for CASSRLAGTYEQYF.

The genes are TRBV6-1 and TRBJ1-6; the D is unclear. The germline V gene encodes CDR1 MNHNS and CDR2 SASEGT. V gave up 6 bases and J gave up 10 bases, with 16 bases separating them. The CDR3 totals 14 residues. Here the CDR3 reads CASRSGGSGSPLHF. In DNA form, the CDR3 reads TGTGCCAGCAGATCCGGAGGTTCTGGCTCACCCCTCCACTTT.

The chain combines TRBV6-5 with TRBJ2-1, with 8 bases matching TRBD2. V was clipped by 5 bases and J by 9 bases; unmatched bases: 12. The CDR3 has 15 amino acids. Germline loops: CDR1 MNHEY, CDR2 SVGAGI. The CDR3 region is CASSAPGLGLREQFF. The CDR3 DNA follows: TGTGCCAGCAGTGCTCCGGGACTAGGGCTCCGTGAGCAGTTCTTC.

This clone has just one count. At one of its ends the junction is not consistent with the germline gene, which may arise from a read error. The chain uses TRBV27 and TRBJ1-4; unclear D gene. Germline lookup yields CDR1 MNHEY and CDR2 SMNVEV (reference sequence). CDR3 size: 8 residues. CDR3 bases: TGTGCCAGCACCAGACGGACCTTT. This codes for CASTRRTF.

The gene calls are TRBV27 and TRBJ1-2, with 11 bases that match TRBD1. The V gene end was trimmed by 10 bases and the J gene end by 4 bases; junction bases not matched to a gene: 5. The CDR3 has 13 residues. Germline CDR1 and CDR2: MNHEY and SMNVEV (reference sequence). The CDR3 protein is CATRGTGGYGYTF. As DNA, the CDR3 is TGTGCCACCCGGGGGACAGGGGGCTATGGCTACACCTTC.

The CDR3 nucleotides read TGTGCCAGCAGCTTAGAATGGGGGGACGGCAGGAAGGTCAATGAGCAGTTCTTC. This sequence encodes CASSLEWGDGRKVNEQFF. The chain joins TRBV13 to TRBJ2-1, with D perhaps TRBD2 (6 bases). V lost 1 base and J lost 6, with 22 bases in between. In germline, CDR1 is PRHDT, CDR2 FYEKMQ (reference sequence). The CDR3 spans 18 residues. Based on the CDR3 plus reference TRBV13 and TRBJ2-1, the full variable domain is AAGVIQSPRHLIKEKRETATLKCYPIPRHDTVYWYQQGPGQDPQFLISFYEKMQSDKGSIPDRFSAQQFSDYHSELNMSSLELGDSALYFCASSLEWGDGRKVNEQFFGPGTRLTVL.

This clone was observed a few times. The rearrangement joins TRBV6-6 to TRBJ1-2; 9 nucleotides agree with TRBD1. The ends lost 5 bases at V and 7 bases at J; junction bases unmatched: 2. CDR1 and CDR2 from the germline V gene are MNHNY and SVGAGI (reference sequence). The CDR3 is made up of 12 amino acids. CDR3 DNA: TGTGCCAGCAGTCCGACAGGGGGTGGCTACACCTTC. Translation: CASSPTGGGYTF.

The chain carries TRBV27 and TRBJ2-7; D perhaps matches TRBD2 (5 bases). Trimming cost V 8 bases and J 3 bases, with 8 bases left between them. Germline V gene lookup returns CDR1 MNHEY and CDR2 SMNVEV (reference sequence). This CDR3 is built from 11 residues. The CDR3 sequence is CASPRGYEQYF. The CDR3 DNA reads TGTGCCAGCCCTCGGGGCTACGAGCAGTACTTC.

This clone is a singleton in its sample. The chain employs TRBV7-8 and TRBJ2-1, with unresolved D. Between the trimmed V and J ends, which lost 6 bases and 5 bases, there was a span of 8 bases. Looked up from germline, CDR1 is SGHVS and CDR2 is FQNEAQ. CDR3 length: 12 residues. CDR3 in amino acids: CASRHYHNEQFF. The CDR3 DNA is TGTGCCAGCAGGCATTATCACAATGAGCAGTTCTTC.

J is TRBJ1-5 and V is TRBV11-2, with unresolved D. Germline V gene lookup returns CDR1 SGHAT and CDR2 FQNNGV. This CDR3 is built from 14 residues. V lost 5 bases and J lost 3, with 11 bases in between. CDR3 sequence (DNA): TGTGCCAGCAGCCGGACCGGTTTCAATCAGCCCCAGCATTTT. Residues: CASSRTGFNQPQHF.

This chain uses TRBV7-9 with TRBJ2-1; 9 nucleotides line up with TRBD2. Germline V lookup: CDR1 SEHNR, CDR2 FQNEAQ (reference sequence). This CDR3 contains 15 residues. The V segment lost 0 bases and the J segment 6 bases; nucleotides outside the gene matches: 3. The CDR3, as DNA: TGTGCCAGCAGCTTAGCGGTAGCGGGAGCCAATGAGCAGTTCTTC. Its translation is CASSLAVAGANEQFF. The whole variable domain, filled in from reference TRBV7-9 and TRBJ2-1, reads DTGVSQNPRHKITKRGQNVTFRCDPISEHNRLYWYRQTLGQGPEFLTYFQNEAQLEKSRLLSDRFSAERPKGSFSTLEIQRTEQGDSAMYLCASSLAVAGANEQFFGPGTRLTVL.

The chain joins TRBV5-1 to TRBJ2-1; 12 bases align to TRBD2. J lost 6 bases, V lost 7 bases, and 8 bases had no gene match. This CDR3 region has 15 residues. Germline loops: CDR1 SGHRS, CDR2 YFSETQ. Here the CDR3 reads CASRGELAGGNEQFF. The CDR3 nucleotides are TGCGCCAGCCGCGGAGAACTAGCGGGAGGCAATGAGCAGTTCTTC.

The V gene is TRBV19, the J gene TRBJ1-2; TRBD1 is a possible D gene (6 bases). This CDR3 contains 17 residues. Trimming removed 5 bases at V and 8 bases at J, with 27 bases between. Germline V gene sequence: CDR1 LNHDA, CDR2 SQIVND (reference sequence). In nucleotides, the CDR3 is TGTGCCAGTAGTGCCCGGGACAAGCTTTTGAGCCTCACGGGCTACACCTTC. Translating it yields CASSARDKLLSLTGYTF.

This clone was counted only a few times. J is TRBJ1-2 and V is TRBV5-6; 7 nucleotides line up with TRBD1. CDR1 and CDR2 (germline): SGHDT, YYEEEE. The length of the CDR3 is 14 residues. The V segment lost 5 bases and the J segment 0 bases; nucleotides outside the gene matches: 4. The CDR3 DNA reads TGTGCCAGCAGATGGGGACAGTCTAACTATGGCTACACCTTC. Translation: CASRWGQSNYGYTF.

V gene TRBV5-1 combines with J gene TRBJ2-3, with 10 bases that match TRBD2. This CDR3 spans 17 amino acids. V lost 2 bases to trimming and J lost 7 bases; unmatched junction nucleotides: 13. Germline V gene lookup returns CDR1 SGHRS and CDR2 YFSETQ. In DNA, the CDR3 is TGCGCCAGCAGCTTTGGGGGCGCTAGCGGGAGTTTGAATACGCAGTATTTT. Its protein product is CASSFGGASGSLNTQYF.

In this sample, this clone turned up once. The chain couples TRBV19 to TRBJ2-2; 14 bases align to TRBD2. Germline V gives CDR1 LNHDA, CDR2 SQIVND (reference sequence). There are 17 residues in the CDR3. Trimming at V came to 6 bases and at J to 3 bases, leaving 6 bases not matched to a gene. The CDR3 DNA is TGTGCCAGTAGCCTCGGACTAGCGGGAGGTGACACCGGGGAGCTGTTTTTT. It specifies CASSLGLAGGDTGELFF.